The sequence of this T cell receptor (beta chain) was determined in a study of blood T cell repertoires in COVID-19. Study summary: COVID-19 samples collected from the United States, Italy and Spain covered acute and convalescent phases. In each case, the material was cDNA or gDNA derived from T cells, B-cell-depleted T cells, or PBMCs.

Original processing notes: How many nucleated cells were present was estimated from reference gene primer amplification. Only in-frame clones appear in the TCRdb table, and some are missing; sequencing was by immunoSEQ multiplex PCR. Clone size and V and J calls were adopted from that table, with D and trimming inferred from the DNA. The data show around 500,000 clones, over 75% seen once. This CDR3 has 17 residues. V lost 2 bases and J 3 bases, leaving 18 bases between the germline ends. Germline V gene sequence: CDR1 MNHEY, CDR2 SMNVEV (reference sequence). The chain joins TRBV27 to TRBJ2-3; the D gene is possibly TRBD2 (6 bases). The sample was peripheral blood. This TCR came from a human donor in a cohort sampled during active COVID-19. The CDR3 DNA sequence: TGTGCCAGCAGTTTAAATTACCGGACTATGAGGACAGATACGCAGTATTTT. It translates to CASSLNYRTMRTDTQYF.